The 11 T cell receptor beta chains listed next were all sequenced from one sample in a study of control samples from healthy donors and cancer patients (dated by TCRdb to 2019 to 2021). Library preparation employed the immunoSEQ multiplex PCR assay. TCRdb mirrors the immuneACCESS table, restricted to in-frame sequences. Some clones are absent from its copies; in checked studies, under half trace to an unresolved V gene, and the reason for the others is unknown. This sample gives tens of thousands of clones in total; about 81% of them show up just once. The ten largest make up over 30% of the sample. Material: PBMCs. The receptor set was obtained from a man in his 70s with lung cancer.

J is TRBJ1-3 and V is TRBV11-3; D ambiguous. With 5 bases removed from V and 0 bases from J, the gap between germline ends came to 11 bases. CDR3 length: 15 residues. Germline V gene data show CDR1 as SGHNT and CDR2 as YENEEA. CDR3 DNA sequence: TGTGCCAGCAGCCTTGGGCTCAACTCTGGAAACACCATATATTTT. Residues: CASSLGLNSGNTIYF.

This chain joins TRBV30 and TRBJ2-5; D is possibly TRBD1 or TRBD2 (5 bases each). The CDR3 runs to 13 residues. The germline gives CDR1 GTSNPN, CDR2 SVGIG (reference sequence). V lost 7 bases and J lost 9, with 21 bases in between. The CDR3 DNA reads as TGTGCCTTCTACACCGTGGGGGAATTGGCCCAGTACTTC. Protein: CAFYTVGELAQYF.

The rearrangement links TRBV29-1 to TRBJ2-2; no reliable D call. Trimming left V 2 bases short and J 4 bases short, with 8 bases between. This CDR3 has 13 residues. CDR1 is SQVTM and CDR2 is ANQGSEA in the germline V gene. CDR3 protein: CSVEIGSTGELFF. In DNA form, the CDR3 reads TGCAGCGTTGAAATTGGCAGCACCGGGGAGCTGTTTTTT.

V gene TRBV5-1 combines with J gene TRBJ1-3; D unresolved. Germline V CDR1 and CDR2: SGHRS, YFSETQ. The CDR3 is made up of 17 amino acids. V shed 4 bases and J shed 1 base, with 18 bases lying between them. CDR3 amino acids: CASSPWTAPVSGNTIYF. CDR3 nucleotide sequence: TGCGCCAGCAGCCCATGGACCGCTCCCGTGTCTGGAAACACCATATATTTT.

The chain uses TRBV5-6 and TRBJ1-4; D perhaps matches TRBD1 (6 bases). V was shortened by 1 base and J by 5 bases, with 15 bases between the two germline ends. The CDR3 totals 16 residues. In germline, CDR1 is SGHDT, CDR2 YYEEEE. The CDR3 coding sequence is TGTGCCAGCAGCTTGAGCATAGGGACACAAAATGAAAAACTGTTTTTT. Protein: CASSLSIGTQNEKLFF.

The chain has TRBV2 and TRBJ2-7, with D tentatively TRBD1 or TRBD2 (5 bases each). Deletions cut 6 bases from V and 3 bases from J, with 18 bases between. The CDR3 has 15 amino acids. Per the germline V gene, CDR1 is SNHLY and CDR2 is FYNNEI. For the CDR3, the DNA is TGTGCCAGCAGAGTCGACAGCGGCTTTGGCTACGAGCAGTACTTC. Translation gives CASRVDSGFGYEQYF. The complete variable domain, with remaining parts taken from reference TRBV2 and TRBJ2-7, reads EPEVTQTPSHQVTQMGQEVILRCVPISNHLYFYWYRQILGQKVEFLVSFYNNEISEKSEIFDDQFSVERPDGSNFTLKIRSTKLEDSAMYFCASRVDSGFGYEQYFGPGTRLTVT.

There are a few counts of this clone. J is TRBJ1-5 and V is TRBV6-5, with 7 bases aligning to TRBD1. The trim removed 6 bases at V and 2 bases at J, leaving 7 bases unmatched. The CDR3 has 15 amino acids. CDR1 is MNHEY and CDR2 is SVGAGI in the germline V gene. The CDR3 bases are TGTGCCAGCAGCCACAGGGGTAGTGGCAATCAGCCCCAGCATTTT. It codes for CASSHRGSGNQPQHF.

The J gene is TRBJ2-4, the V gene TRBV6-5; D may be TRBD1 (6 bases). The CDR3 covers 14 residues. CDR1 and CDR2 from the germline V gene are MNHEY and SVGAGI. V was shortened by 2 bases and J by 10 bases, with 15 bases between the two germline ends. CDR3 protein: CASSYQGQGFIQYF. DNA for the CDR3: TGTGCCAGCAGTTACCAGGGACAAGGGTTTATTCAGTACTTC.

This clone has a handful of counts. The CDR3 is CASSWAAGRGLPYEQYF. The DNA for the CDR3 is TGTGCCAGCAGCTGGGCGGCGGGCAGGGGGCTCCCCTACGAGCAGTACTTC. This chain connects TRBV5-6 to TRBJ2-7; TRBD1 agrees at 8 bases. The CDR3 covers 17 residues. The germline gives CDR1 SGHDT, CDR2 YYEEEE. V lost 3 bases and J lost 2; bases outside the gene matches: 13.

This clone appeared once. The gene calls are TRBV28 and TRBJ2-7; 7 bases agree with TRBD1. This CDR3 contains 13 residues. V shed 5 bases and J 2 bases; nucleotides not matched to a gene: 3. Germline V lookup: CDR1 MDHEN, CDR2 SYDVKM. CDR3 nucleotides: TGTGCCAGCAGTGTACAGGGGACCTACGAGCAGTACTTC. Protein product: CASSVQGTYEQYF.

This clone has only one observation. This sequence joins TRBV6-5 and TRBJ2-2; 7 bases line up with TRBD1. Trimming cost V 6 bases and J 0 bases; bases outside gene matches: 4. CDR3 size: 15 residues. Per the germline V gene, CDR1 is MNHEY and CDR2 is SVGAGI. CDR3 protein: CASRHGTANTGELFF. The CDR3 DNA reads TGTGCCAGCAGACACGGGACAGCGAACACCGGGGAGCTGTTTTTT.